This note documents a single T cell receptor (beta chain) sequence. Its antigen remains unknown. Germline CDR1 is MGHDK and CDR2 is SYGVNS. The CDR3 spans 16 residues. J lost 5 bases, V lost 1 base, and 4 bases had no gene match. Clones were read by immunoSEQ multiplex PCR, and TCRdb kept only the in-frame ones, dropping some. The table shows around 100,000 clones, with around 90% occurring only once. The source of the sample is a study of T cell responses to AZD1222 COVID-19 vaccine. General observations from the study: Elevations in Spike-specific TCR breadth and depth followed administration of two AZD1222 doses.

This sequence was found in an adult in good health. This chain uses TRBV25-1 with TRBJ2-3; 12 nucleotides match TRBD2. Sequenced here: peripheral blood, sampled on day 0 of AZD1222 vaccination. The CDR3 region has the DNA TGTGCCAGCAGTGAATCACTAGCGGGGGGTAAAGATACGCAGTATTTT. Translation gives CASSESLAGGKDTQYF.